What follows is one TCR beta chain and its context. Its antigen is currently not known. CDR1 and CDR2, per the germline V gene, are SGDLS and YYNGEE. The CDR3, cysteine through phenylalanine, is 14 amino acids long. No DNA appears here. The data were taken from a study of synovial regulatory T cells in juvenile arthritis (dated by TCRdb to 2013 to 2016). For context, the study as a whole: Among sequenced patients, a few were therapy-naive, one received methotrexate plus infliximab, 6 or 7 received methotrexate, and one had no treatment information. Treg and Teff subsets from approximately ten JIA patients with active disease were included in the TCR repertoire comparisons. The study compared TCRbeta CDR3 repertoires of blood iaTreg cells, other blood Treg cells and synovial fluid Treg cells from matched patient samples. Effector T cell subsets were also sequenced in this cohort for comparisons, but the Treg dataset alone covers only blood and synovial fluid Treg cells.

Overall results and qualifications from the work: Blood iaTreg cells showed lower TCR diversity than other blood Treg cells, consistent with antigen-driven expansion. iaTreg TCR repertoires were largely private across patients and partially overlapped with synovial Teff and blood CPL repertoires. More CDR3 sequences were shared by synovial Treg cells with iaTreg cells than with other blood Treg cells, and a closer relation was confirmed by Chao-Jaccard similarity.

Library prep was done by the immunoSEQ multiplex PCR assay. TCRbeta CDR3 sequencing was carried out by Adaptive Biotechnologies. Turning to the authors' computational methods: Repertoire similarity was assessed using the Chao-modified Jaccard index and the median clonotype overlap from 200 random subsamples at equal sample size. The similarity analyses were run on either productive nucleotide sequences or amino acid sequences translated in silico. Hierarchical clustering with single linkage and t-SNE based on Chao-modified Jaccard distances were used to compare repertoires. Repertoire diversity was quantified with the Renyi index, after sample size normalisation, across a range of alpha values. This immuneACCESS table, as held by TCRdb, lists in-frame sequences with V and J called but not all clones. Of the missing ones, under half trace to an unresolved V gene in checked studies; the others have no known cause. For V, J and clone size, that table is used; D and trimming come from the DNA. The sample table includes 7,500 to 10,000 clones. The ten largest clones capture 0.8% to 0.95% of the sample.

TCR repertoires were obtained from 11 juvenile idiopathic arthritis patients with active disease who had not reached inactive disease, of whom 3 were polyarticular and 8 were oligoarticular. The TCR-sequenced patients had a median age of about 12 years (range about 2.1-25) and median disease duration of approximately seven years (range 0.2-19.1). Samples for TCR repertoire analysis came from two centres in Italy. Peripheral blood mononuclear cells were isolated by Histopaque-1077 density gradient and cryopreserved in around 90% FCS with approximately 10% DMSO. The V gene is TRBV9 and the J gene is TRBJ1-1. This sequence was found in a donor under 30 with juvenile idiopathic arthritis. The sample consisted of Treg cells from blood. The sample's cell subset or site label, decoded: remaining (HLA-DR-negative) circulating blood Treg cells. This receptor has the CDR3 CASSVTGWDTEAFF.